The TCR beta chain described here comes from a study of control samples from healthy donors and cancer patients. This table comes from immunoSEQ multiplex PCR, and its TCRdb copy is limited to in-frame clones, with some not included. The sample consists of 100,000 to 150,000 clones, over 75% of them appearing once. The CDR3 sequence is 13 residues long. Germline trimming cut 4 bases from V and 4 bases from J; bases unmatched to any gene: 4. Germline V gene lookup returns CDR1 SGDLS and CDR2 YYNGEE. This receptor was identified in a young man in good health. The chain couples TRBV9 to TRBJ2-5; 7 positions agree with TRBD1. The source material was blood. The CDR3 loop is CASSTGQTETQYF. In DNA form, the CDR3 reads TGTGCCAGCAGCACGGGACAGACAGAGACCCAGTACTTC. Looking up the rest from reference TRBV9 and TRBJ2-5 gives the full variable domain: DSGVTQTPKHLITATGQRVTLRCSPRSGDLSVYWYQQSLDQGLQFLIQYYNGEERAKGNILERFSAQQFPDLHSELNLSSLELGDSALYFCASSTGQTETQYFGPGTRLLVL.